The present TCR beta chain was sequenced within a study of T-cell memory formation after mild COVID-19. Study conclusions and caveats: That cross-reactive memory joined was suggested by some responding clones appearing in pre-infection memory.

The CDR3 loop spans 13 amino acids. V gave up 11 bases and J gave up 2 bases; unmatched junction bases: 3. Germline V lookup: CDR1 MGHRA, CDR2 YSYEKL. TCRalpha and TCRbeta libraries used 5'RACE with constant-segment primers and UMIs. One entry per CDR3 protein results from TCRdb running MiXCR on the 5' RACE reads. Of 190,000 or so distinct CDR3 sequences in the sample, over 20% are singletons; the top ten hold about 21%. With respect to this clonotype: Its specificity is unknown.

The V and J genes are TRBV4-1 and TRBJ2-1; TRBD1 matches at 10 bases. The specimen was PBMCs or a T cell subset sorted from them (not recorded which). The receptor was derived from an adult woman who had mild COVID-19 (a few samples of this study predate the infection). Cell type and time point are not known. The CDR3 reads CAATGGTYNEQFF. In DNA form, the CDR3 reads TGCGCCGCGACAGGGGGCACCTACAATGAGCAGTTCTTC.